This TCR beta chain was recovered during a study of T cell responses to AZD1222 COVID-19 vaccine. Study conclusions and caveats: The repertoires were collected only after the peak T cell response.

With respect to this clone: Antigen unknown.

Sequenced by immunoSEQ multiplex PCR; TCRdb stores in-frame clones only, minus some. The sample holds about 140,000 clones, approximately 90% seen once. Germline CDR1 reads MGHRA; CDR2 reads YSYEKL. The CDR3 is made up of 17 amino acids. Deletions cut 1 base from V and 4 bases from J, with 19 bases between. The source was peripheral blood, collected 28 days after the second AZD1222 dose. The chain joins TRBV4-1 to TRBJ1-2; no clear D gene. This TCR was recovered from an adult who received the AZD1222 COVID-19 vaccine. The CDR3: CASSQASLVGTTYGYTF. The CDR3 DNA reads TGCGCCAGCAGCCAAGCCTCTTTGGTGGGAACTACCTATGGCTACACCTTC.